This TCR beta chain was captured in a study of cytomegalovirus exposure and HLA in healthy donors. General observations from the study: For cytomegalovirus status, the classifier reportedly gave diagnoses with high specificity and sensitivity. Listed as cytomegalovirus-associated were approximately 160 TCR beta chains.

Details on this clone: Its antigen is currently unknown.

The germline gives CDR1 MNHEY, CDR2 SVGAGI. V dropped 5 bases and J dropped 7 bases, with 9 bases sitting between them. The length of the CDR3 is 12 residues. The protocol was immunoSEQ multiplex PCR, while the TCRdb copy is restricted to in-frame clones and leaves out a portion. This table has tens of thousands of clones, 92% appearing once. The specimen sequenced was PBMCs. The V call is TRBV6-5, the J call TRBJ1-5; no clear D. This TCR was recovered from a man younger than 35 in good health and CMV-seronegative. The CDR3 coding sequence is TGTGCCAGCAGTGATTGGCACCAGCCCCAGCATTTT. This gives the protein CASSDWHQPQHF.